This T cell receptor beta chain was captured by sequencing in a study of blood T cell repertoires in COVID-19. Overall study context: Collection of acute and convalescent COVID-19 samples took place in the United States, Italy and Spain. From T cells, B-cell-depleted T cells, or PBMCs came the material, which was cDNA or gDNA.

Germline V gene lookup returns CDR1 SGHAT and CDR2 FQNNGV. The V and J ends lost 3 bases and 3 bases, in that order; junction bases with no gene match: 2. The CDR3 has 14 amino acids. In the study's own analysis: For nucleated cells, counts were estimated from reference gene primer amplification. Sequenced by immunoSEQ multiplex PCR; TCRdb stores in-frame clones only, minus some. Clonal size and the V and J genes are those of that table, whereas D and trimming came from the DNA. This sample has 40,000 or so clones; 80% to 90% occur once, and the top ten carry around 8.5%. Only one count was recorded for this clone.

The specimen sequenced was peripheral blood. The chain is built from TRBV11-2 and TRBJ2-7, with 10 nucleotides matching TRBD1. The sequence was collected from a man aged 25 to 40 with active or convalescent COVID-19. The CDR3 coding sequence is TGTGCCAGCAGCTTCGGGACAGGGGTCTACGAGCAGTACTTC. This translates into CASSFGTGVYEQYF.